One and the same sample provided the 17 T cell receptor beta chains below, sequenced in a study of cytomegalovirus exposure and HLA in healthy donors (dated by TCRdb to about 2017). Receptor libraries were prepared by the immunoSEQ multiplex PCR assay. The multiplex PCR relied on a mix of 60 forward primers for TCR Vbeta segments and 13 reverse primers for TCR Jbeta segments. In TCRdb, the immuneACCESS table is reduced to in-frame sequences with V and J assigned. These tables do not hold every clone; where another copy was compared, an unresolved V gene accounts for under half, and the others remain unexplained. The sample table lists roughly 100,000 clones, around 80% of them with a count of one. The top ten clonotypes cover approximately 10% of the sample. Sequencing used PBMCs. The receptors here all came from a woman aged 18-29 years in good health and CMV-seropositive.

The chain has TRBV7-2 and TRBJ2-7; a possible D gene is TRBD2 (6 bases). This CDR3 is built from 18 residues. Germline V gene lookup returns CDR1 SGHTA and CDR2 FQGNSA. Trimming pared 2 bases from V and 0 bases from J, leaving 20 bases between. The CDR3 sequence: CASSLKFSGTLSSYEQYF. The DNA of the CDR3 is TGTGCCAGCAGCTTAAAGTTCTCGGGGACTTTAAGCTCCTACGAGCAGTACTTC.

This clone was found a few times. The rearrangement joins TRBV18 to TRBJ2-1; the D gene is possibly TRBD1 (6 bases). V dropped 5 bases and J dropped 2 bases, with 10 bases sitting between them. CDR3 length: 14 residues. Germline CDR1 and CDR2: KGHSH and LQKENI. CDR3 coding DNA: TGTGCCAGCTCAATGGACAGCCCCTACAATGAGCAGTTCTTC. As protein: CASSMDSPYNEQFF.

V gene TRBV4-2 combines with J gene TRBJ2-5; 14 positions agree with TRBD2. CDR1 LGHNA and CDR2 YNFKEQ come from the germline V gene. The ends lost 4 bases at V and 1 base at J; junction bases unmatched: 11. The length of the CDR3 is 19 residues. CDR3 sequence: CASSPSGTSGSESQETQYF. The CDR3 coding sequence is TGTGCCAGCAGCCCCTCCGGGACTAGCGGGAGCGAGAGCCAAGAGACCCAGTACTTC.

The V gene is TRBV6-5, the J gene TRBJ1-4; 7 nucleotides agree with TRBD1. From germline, CDR1 is MNHEY and CDR2 SVGAGI. J was trimmed by 5 bases and V by 0 bases; bases with no gene match: 6. The CDR3 has 16 residues. CDR3 sequence: CASSYSGQTLNEKLFF. The CDR3 DNA is TGTGCCAGCAGTTACTCGGGACAGACCTTAAATGAAAAACTGTTTTTT.

The CDR3 loop is CASSNGVNTEAFF. Written as DNA, the CDR3 is TGTGCCAGCAGCAACGGGGTGAACACTGAAGCTTTCTTT. The chain joins TRBV5-8 to TRBJ1-1; no firm D call. Deletions cut 4 bases from V and 0 bases from J, with 7 bases between. Germline V lookup: CDR1 SGHTS, CDR2 YDEGEE. This CDR3 region has 13 residues.

The CDR3 here is CASSPEGTGSSYEQYF. The DNA of the CDR3 is TGTGCCAGCAGCCCCGAGGGGACAGGGAGTTCCTACGAGCAGTACTTC. V usage is TRBV7-8 and J usage is TRBJ2-7; TRBD1 matches 9 bases. After removal of 5 bases from V and 1 base from J, the junction contained 9 bases not matched to a gene. The V gene's germline CDR1 is SGHVS and CDR2 FQNEAQ. This CDR3 comprises 16 residues.

The J gene is TRBJ2-1, the V gene TRBV28; 7 bases match TRBD2. This CDR3 spans 14 amino acids. With V trimmed by 2 bases and J by 7 bases, 5 bases remained unmatched. The germline V gene encodes CDR1 MDHEN and CDR2 SYDVKM. The CDR3 loop reads CASSLAGAGNEQFF. The DNA for the CDR3 is TGTGCCAGCAGTTTAGCGGGAGCGGGAAATGAGCAGTTCTTC.

The chain couples TRBV28 to TRBJ2-3; D might be TRBD1 (5 bases). V was trimmed by 6 bases and J by 2 bases, leaving 9 bases between them. The CDR3 totals 13 residues. CDR1 is MDHEN, CDR2 SYDVKM, per germline. As DNA, the CDR3 is TGTGCCAGCAGCTCCGGACACACAGATACGCAGTATTTT. Residues: CASSSGHTDTQYF. Based on the CDR3 plus reference TRBV28 and TRBJ2-3, the full variable domain is DVKVTQSSRYLVKRTGEKVFLECVQDMDHENMFWYRQDPGLGLRLIYFSYDVKMKEKGDIPEGYSVSREKKERFSLILESASTNQTSMYLCASSSGHTDTQYFGPGTRLTVL.

J is TRBJ1-5 and V is TRBV6-6; D gene unclear. Germline V gene lookup returns CDR1 MNHNY and CDR2 SVGAGI (reference sequence). Between the trimmed V and J ends, which lost 8 bases and 6 bases, there was a span of 11 bases. There are 12 residues in the CDR3. CDR3 coding DNA: TGTGCCAGCGACATGGGCAGTCAGCCCCAGCATTTT. This gives the protein CASDMGSQPQHF.

The CDR3 DNA reads as TGTGCCAGCAGTTTATACCCGGGAGGGGTGAACACTGAAGCTTTCTTT. Protein sequence: CASSLYPGGVNTEAFF. The chain couples TRBV27 to TRBJ1-1; D may be TRBD1 (5 bases). The germline V gene encodes CDR1 MNHEY and CDR2 SMNVEV (reference sequence). The CDR3 consists of 16 residues. Trimming removed 1 base from V and 0 bases from J, with 12 bases in between.

The chain uses TRBV6-6 and TRBJ2-7, with TRBD2 matching 7 bases. The CDR3 runs to 16 residues. CDR1 and CDR2 (germline): MNHNY, SVGAGI (reference sequence). V lost 2 bases to trimming and J lost 2 bases; unmatched junction nucleotides: 9. CDR3 protein: CASSYLLAGDPYEQYF. DNA of the CDR3: TGTGCCAGCAGTTACCTCTTGGCGGGGGACCCCTACGAGCAGTACTTC.

This clone was recorded only once. The CDR3 is CASSLGGGGQNTGELFF. The CDR3 DNA follows: TGTGCCAGCAGCTTAGGGGGAGGGGGACAGAACACCGGGGAGCTGTTTTTT. The chain employs TRBV7-8 and TRBJ2-2, with a tentative D call TRBD2 (7 bases). Germline V gene lookup returns CDR1 SGHVS and CDR2 FQNEAQ. The V end lost 1 base, the J end lost 1 base, and 13 bases lay between the germline ends. This CDR3 is built from 17 residues.

This clone has only one observation. The chain has TRBV5-1 and TRBJ2-3; D is possibly TRBD2 (6 bases). CDR1 is SGHRS, CDR2 YFSETQ, per germline. V was clipped by 7 bases and J by 10 bases, with 22 bases between them. This CDR3 is 14 amino acids long. CDR3 sequence (DNA): TGCGCCAGCCAGTCCCTTCAATCGGGGGACCCGCAGTATTTT. Translating it yields CASQSLQSGDPQYF.

V and J are TRBV6-1 and TRBJ2-1; 10 bases align to TRBD2. The germline gives CDR1 MNHNS, CDR2 SASEGT. The V segment lost 6 bases and the J segment 9 bases; nucleotides outside the gene matches: 11. This CDR3 has 15 residues. DNA for the CDR3: TGTGCCAGCAGCCCCATGGCTAGCGGGAGTAGTGAGCAGTTCTTC. Encoded protein: CASSPMASGSSEQFF.

V and J are TRBV19 and TRBJ2-2; no definite D call. Trimming took off 3 bases at V and 7 bases at J, with 6 bases between the two ends. CDR3 length: 12 residues. Germline V gene lookup returns CDR1 LNHDA and CDR2 SQIVND (reference sequence). The CDR3: CASSMQLGELFF. CDR3 DNA: TGTGCCAGTAGTATGCAACTCGGGGAGCTGTTTTTT.

This clone was recorded only once. The chain recombines TRBV9 with TRBJ1-3; TRBD1 matches 7 bases. The V gene's germline CDR1 is SGDLS and CDR2 YYNGEE. Losses at the gene ends were 0 bases for V and 0 bases for J; bases not matched to a gene: 18. There are 21 residues in the CDR3. The CDR3 DNA reads TGTGCCAGCAGCGTAGGTCTAGGCGTGTTGACAGGGCCCCGCTCTGGAAACACCATATATTTT. This codes for CASSVGLGVLTGPRSGNTIYF.

The gene calls are TRBV14 and TRBJ2-2; TRBD1 is a possible D gene (6 bases). Germline loops: CDR1 SGHDN, CDR2 FVKESK. V lost 10 bases, J lost 0 bases, and 18 bases lay in between. CDR3 length: 16 amino acids. CDR3 DNA: TGTGCCAACCCCCAAAGACAGGTCTCGAACACCGGGGAGCTGTTTTTT. Amino acids: CANPQRQVSNTGELFF.